Following are 21 T cell receptor beta chains from one sample sequenced in a study of T cells in localized non-small cell lung cancer. The data were produced by immunoSEQ multiplex PCR, yet TCRdb's version contains in-frame clones alone and is incomplete. This sample carries roughly 40,000 clones, more than 75% of them seen once, and the ten largest clones take 3.5%. Specimen: peripheral blood, collected before any cancer treatment. These receptors all stem from a man aged 18 to 55 with stage I lung adenocarcinoma.

The chain employs TRBV5-8 and TRBJ1-1; D is unclear. The CDR3 consists of 17 residues. Trimming took 1 base from V and 0 from J, leaving 16 bases between them. CDR1 and CDR2 (germline): SGHTS, YDEGEE. CDR3 residues: CASSLQAEAPMNTEAFF. DNA of the CDR3: TGTGCCAGCAGCTTGCAGGCGGAGGCACCCATGAACACTGAAGCTTTCTTT.

The rearrangement links TRBV27 to TRBJ2-1, with D maybe TRBD1 (7 bases). V shed 0 bases and J shed 1 base, with 10 bases lying between them. Per germline, CDR1 MNHEY and CDR2 SMNVEV (reference sequence). The CDR3 length is 16 residues. CDR3 nucleotide sequence: TGTGCCAGCAGTTTATCGGAGGGGGCGTCCTACAATGAGCAGTTCTTC. Amino acid sequence: CASSLSEGASYNEQFF.

V usage is TRBV2 and J usage is TRBJ1-5; 7 nucleotides agree with TRBD1. J gave up 0 bases and V 6 bases, and 5 bases lay outside the gene matches. Germline V lookup: CDR1 SNHLY, CDR2 FYNNEI. This CDR3 region has 15 residues. CDR3 in amino acids: CASSPGTDSNQPQHF. Written as DNA, the CDR3 is TGTGCCAGCAGCCCCGGGACAGATAGCAATCAGCCCCAGCATTTT.

The chain recombines TRBV9 with TRBJ2-7; TRBD1 is a possible D gene (6 bases). V lost 0 bases to trimming and J lost 4 bases, with 14 bases between them. Germline V CDR1 and CDR2: SGDLS, YYNGEE. The CDR3 length is 15 residues. The CDR3 sequence: CASSVAQGLGYEQYF. The CDR3 DNA is TGTGCCAGCAGCGTAGCGCAGGGGCTTGGATACGAGCAGTACTTC. The variable domain in full, with the rest retrieved from reference TRBV9 and TRBJ2-7, is DSGVTQTPKHLITATGQRVTLRCSPRSGDLSVYWYQQSLDQGLQFLIQYYNGEERAKGNILERFSAQQFPDLHSELNLSSLELGDSALYFCASSVAQGLGYEQYFGPGTRLTVT.

The CDR3 protein is CASSPDGTPTDTQYF. CDR3 nucleotide sequence: TGTGCCAGCAGCCCCGATGGGACTCCCACAGATACGCAGTATTTT. V usage is TRBV9 and J usage is TRBJ2-3; a weak D match, TRBD2 (6 bases). The CDR3 loop spans 15 amino acids. The germline V gene has CDR1 SGDLS and CDR2 YYNGEE. Deletions cut 4 bases from V and 2 bases from J, with 14 bases between.

This chain links TRBV9 with TRBJ2-1, with D possibly matching TRBD2 (5 bases). The CDR3 contains 15 residues. V was trimmed by 0 bases and J by 3 bases, leaving 10 bases between them. The V gene's germline CDR1 is SGDLS and CDR2 YYNGEE. The chain's CDR3 is CASSVDLADYNEQFF. The CDR3 nucleotides are TGTGCCAGCAGCGTAGATCTAGCCGACTACAATGAGCAGTTCTTC.

The chain employs TRBV15 and TRBJ2-1; the match to TRBD1 covers 9 bases. The germline gives CDR1 LNHNV, CDR2 YYDKDF (reference sequence). The CDR3 has 17 amino acids. V trimming: 5 bases; J trimming: 1 base; junction bases outside the gene matches: 9. CDR3 sequence (DNA): TGTGCCACCAGCTCTTGGACAGGGGATGGGTCCTACAATGAGCAGTTCTTC. As protein: CATSSWTGDGSYNEQFF.

The gene calls are TRBV4-2 and TRBJ1-4; no clear D gene. Trimming removed 0 bases from V and 0 bases from J, with 20 bases in between. CDR3 length: 20 amino acids. From germline, CDR1 is LGHNA and CDR2 YNFKEQ. CDR3 nucleotides: TGTGCCAGCAGCCAAGATCCAAAATACAGCGGATCGGCAACTAATGAAAAACTGTTTTTT. The encoded protein is CASSQDPKYSGSATNEKLFF.

The chain employs TRBV7-6 and TRBJ1-1; D is unclear. Germline V gene sequence: CDR1 SGHVS, CDR2 FNYEAQ. V was trimmed by 5 bases and J by 1 base, leaving 17 bases between them. The CDR3 contains 16 residues. This CDR3 reads CASSRGGVLSNTEAFF. DNA for the CDR3: TGTGCCAGCAGCCGAGGCGGGGTATTATCGAACACTGAAGCTTTCTTT.

The chain links TRBV7-9 to TRBJ1-5, with D possibly TRBD1 on 5 matching bases. The CDR3 runs to 13 residues. Germline-derived CDR1 and CDR2 are SEHNR and FQNEAQ (reference sequence). V shed 4 bases and J shed 3 bases, with 7 bases lying between them. The CDR3 bases are TGTGCCAGCAGCTGGGACTTCAATCAGCCCCAGCATTTT. Its translation is CASSWDFNQPQHF.

V gene TRBV25-1 combines with J gene TRBJ2-2; no clear D gene. V lost 4 bases and J 4 bases, leaving 13 bases between the germline ends. The CDR3 consists of 15 residues. Germline CDR1 reads MGHDK; CDR2 reads SYGVNS. This CDR3 is CASSGSRFPTGELFF. The CDR3, as DNA: TGTGCCAGCAGTGGGAGCAGATTCCCCACCGGGGAGCTGTTTTTT.

This chain uses TRBV5-6 with TRBJ1-4; TRBD1 agrees at 9 bases. V lost 4 bases to trimming and J lost 3 bases; unmatched junction nucleotides: 7. The CDR3 runs 16 residues. The germline CDR1 and CDR2 sequences are SGHDT and YYEEEE. The CDR3 DNA is TGTGCCAGCAGCCTCCGGACAGGGGCGGCTAATGAAAAACTGTTTTTT. It translates to CASSLRTGAANEKLFF. Full variable domain (missing parts from reference TRBV5-6 and TRBJ1-4): DAGVTQSPTHLIKTRGQQVTLRCSPKSGHDTVSWYQQALGQGPQFIFQYYEEEERQRGNFPDRFSGHQFPNYSSELNVNALLLGDSALYLCASSLRTGAANEKLFFGSGTQLSVL.

This chain links TRBV11-2 with TRBJ1-2, with 7 positions matching TRBD1. The CDR3 has 14 residues. The J segment lost 4 bases and the V segment lost 0 bases, leaving 2 bases of the junction unmatched. Germline CDR1 SGHAT, CDR2 FQNNGV. The CDR3 nucleotides are TGTGCCAGCAGCTTAGACGGACAGGTCTATGGCTACACCTTC. It encodes CASSLDGQVYGYTF.

The V gene is TRBV7-2, the J gene TRBJ2-1; D is possibly TRBD1 (5 bases). The CDR3 sequence is 11 residues long. Trimming took off 5 bases at V and 10 bases at J, with 9 bases between the two ends. Germline lookup yields CDR1 SGHTA and CDR2 FQGNSA. The CDR3 DNA reads TGTGCCAGCAGCCCCCAGGGAGAGCAGTTCTTC. Encoded protein: CASSPQGEQFF.

The chain links TRBV2 to TRBJ2-5; D might be TRBD2 (6 bases). Looked up from germline, CDR1 is SNHLY and CDR2 is FYNNEI. The CDR3 sequence is 14 residues long. The V and J ends lost 5 bases and 0 bases respectively, with 10 bases between them. The CDR3 DNA follows: TGTGCCAGCAGTCCGAGACTAGACCAAGAGACCCAGTACTTC. Translated: CASSPRLDQETQYF.

The chain combines TRBV11-2 with TRBJ2-1; tentative D call: TRBD2 (5 bases). V was clipped by 0 bases and J by 7 bases, with 13 bases between them. The CDR3 runs to 15 residues. The germline CDR1 and CDR2 sequences are SGHAT and FQNNGV. The CDR3 DNA is TGTGCCAGCAGCTTAGATCCCGGGGAAGGGAATGAGCAGTTCTTC. Its protein is CASSLDPGEGNEQFF.

This CDR3 reads CASSYDRTGNRETQYF. CDR3 bases: TGTGCCAGCAGTTACGATCGGACAGGGAATCGGGAGACCCAGTACTTC. The rearrangement joins TRBV6-5 to TRBJ2-5, with TRBD1 identical over 8 bases. The CDR3 loop spans 16 amino acids. Per the germline V gene, CDR1 is MNHEY and CDR2 is SVGAGI. Trimming cost V 2 bases and J 5 bases; bases outside gene matches: 10.

The CDR3 DNA follows: TGCGCCAGCTCTCTTCTGGAGGGGATCGGGCACAATGAGCAGTTCTTC. It encodes CASSLLEGIGHNEQFF. This chain connects TRBV5-1 to TRBJ2-1, with a weak D call TRBD2 (6 bases). Deletions cut 7 bases from V and 5 bases from J, with 22 bases between. CDR1 SGHRS and CDR2 YFSETQ come from the germline V gene. This CDR3 has 16 amino acids.

J is TRBJ1-4 and V is TRBV4-3; 11 bases map to TRBD1. Trimming at V came to 0 bases and at J to 8 bases, leaving 11 bases not matched to a gene. The CDR3 is made up of 18 amino acids. CDR1 is LGHNA and CDR2 is YSLEER in the germline V gene. The CDR3 here is CASSQEWTGGAPGEKLFF. The DNA of the CDR3 is TGCGCCAGCAGCCAAGAATGGACAGGGGGCGCCCCGGGGGAAAAACTGTTTTTT.

The J gene is TRBJ1-2, the V gene TRBV7-2, with D perhaps matching TRBD1 (6 bases). The V gene's germline CDR1 is SGHTA and CDR2 FQGNSA. The CDR3 runs to 13 residues. V was pared by 5 bases and J by 5 bases, with 12 bases between. The CDR3 region is CASSPDRQYGYTF. CDR3 in DNA: TGTGCCAGCAGCCCGGACAGACAATATGGCTACACCTTC. The variable domain in full, completed from reference TRBV7-2 and TRBJ1-2, reads GAGVSQSPSNKVTEKGKDVELRCDPISGHTALYWYRQSLGQGLEFLIYFQGNSAPDKSGLPSDRFSAERTGGSVSTLTIQRTQQEDSAVYLCASSPDRQYGYTFGSGTRLTVV.

The gene calls are TRBV5-6 and TRBJ1-1; TRBD1 agrees at 10 bases. The CDR3 sequence is 18 residues long. Germline trimming cut 3 bases from V and 1 base from J; bases unmatched to any gene: 12. Germline CDR1 SGHDT, CDR2 YYEEEE. The CDR3 coding sequence is TGTGCCAGCAGCTCTAAGCCGGGACAGGGGAGGAAGAACACTGAAGCTTTCTTT. As protein: CASSSKPGQGRKNTEAFF.